This entry lists 26 T cell receptor beta chains sequenced from one sample in a study of shared clonotypes between healthy human individuals. Here immunoSEQ multiplex PCR was the method, and the copy in TCRdb shows in-frame clones only, minus some. Among some 2 million clones, roughly 94% were seen once, and the ten largest hold 1% to 1.5%. Terminally differentiated effector memory CD45RA+ cells were left out of the naive CD8 fraction, which was CD45RO-negative and positively selected for CCR7. The specimen was naive CD8+ T cells sorted from blood. All receptors come from a man aged 18 to 30 in good health.

Turning to this clone: Other DNA sequences in this specimen translate into the identical CDR3. The chain couples TRBV13 to TRBJ2-7, with 15 bases lining up with TRBD2. The CDR3 has 15 amino acids. Germline V CDR1 and CDR2: PRHDT, FYEKMQ (reference sequence). J lost 4 bases, V lost 4 bases, and 2 bases had no gene match. The CDR3 region is CASSSGTSGRYEQYF. CDR3 nucleotide sequence: TGTGCCAGCAGCTCTGGGACTAGCGGGAGGTACGAGCAGTACTTC.

The chain joins TRBV19 to TRBJ1-1; D ambiguous. This CDR3 comprises 14 residues. Germline assignment: CDR1 LNHDA and CDR2 SQIVND (reference sequence). V lost 1 base and J 6 bases, leaving 12 bases between the germline ends. The CDR3 coding sequence is TGTGCCAGTAGTATAGCTTTTCTCAACCCTGAAGCTTTCTTT. Translating gives CASSIAFLNPEAFF.

This chain links TRBV6-5 with TRBJ2-5; 9 bases fit TRBD2. CDR1 is MNHEY, CDR2 SVGAGI, per germline. This CDR3 spans 16 amino acids. V lost 4 bases and J lost 1; bases outside the gene matches: 7. The CDR3 sequence is CASSSKSGRFQETQYF. The CDR3 bases are TGTGCCAGCAGTTCAAAAAGCGGGAGGTTCCAAGAGACCCAGTACTTC.

This clone was counted between two and nine times. The chain couples TRBV4-1 to TRBJ1-1, with D possibly being TRBD1 (5 bases). This CDR3 has 15 residues. Germline CDR1 MGHRA, CDR2 YSYEKL. Deletions cut 2 bases from V and 0 bases from J, with 10 bases between. CDR3 sequence: CASSQRRQLNTEAFF. Written as DNA, the CDR3 is TGCGCCAGCAGCCAAAGACGACAGTTGAACACTGAAGCTTTCTTT.

The J gene is TRBJ2-3, the V gene TRBV5-1; the match to TRBD2 covers 8 bases. The junction had 4 bases not matched to a gene; V was cut back by 2 bases and J by 2 bases. The CDR3 is 15 residues long. CDR1 SGHRS and CDR2 YFSETQ come from the germline V gene. The DNA for the CDR3 is TGCGCCAGCAGCTTCGGCGGGGGGTACACAGATACGCAGTATTTT. Its protein is CASSFGGGYTDTQYF.

The rearrangement uses TRBV7-9 and TRBJ1-6; D is possibly TRBD1 (5 bases). This CDR3 is 15 amino acids long. The ends were cut back, 3 bases at V and 8 bases at J, with 14 bases in the middle. Germline-derived CDR1 and CDR2 are SEHNR and FQNEAQ (reference sequence). The chain's CDR3 is CASSFIGGIDSPLHF. The DNA of the CDR3 is TGTGCCAGCAGCTTCATCGGGGGGATCGATTCACCCCTCCACTTT.

This clone has just a few counts. The chain links TRBV6-5 to TRBJ2-7; D remains unclear. CDR1 is MNHEY and CDR2 is SVGAGI in the germline V gene. The CDR3 spans 13 residues. The V end was cut by 6 bases, the J end by 2 bases, with 11 bases between. CDR3 loop: CASSPGWAYEQYF. For the CDR3, the DNA is TGTGCCAGCAGCCCCGGTTGGGCCTACGAGCAGTACTTC.

The chain joins TRBV4-1 to TRBJ1-4; no clear D. This CDR3 is 19 amino acids long. Germline-derived CDR1 and CDR2 are MGHRA and YSYEKL. V lost 1 base and J 0 bases, leaving 18 bases between the germline ends. This CDR3 reads CASSQGDSWDFATNEKLFF. CDR3 nucleotide sequence: TGCGCCAGCAGCCAAGGCGACTCTTGGGATTTTGCAACTAATGAAAAACTGTTTTTT.

This clone was observed a handful of times. The sample holds other DNA sequences that translate to the same CDR3. The genes are TRBV2 and TRBJ1-2, with 10 bases fitting TRBD1. CDR1 SNHLY and CDR2 FYNNEI come from the germline V gene. The length of the CDR3 is 13 residues. J lost 5 bases, V lost 5 bases, and 2 bases had no gene match. The CDR3 coding sequence is TGTGCCAGCAGTCCGGGACAGGGGTATGGCTACACCTTC. It is translated as CASSPGQGYGYTF.

The chain recombines TRBV29-1 with TRBJ2-2, with D possibly TRBD1 on 6 matching bases. V was trimmed by 1 base and J by 0 bases, leaving 12 bases between them. This CDR3 region has 16 residues. CDR1 SQVTM and CDR2 ANQGSEA come from the germline V gene. The chain's CDR3 is CSVEGLEGANTGELFF. In nucleotides, the CDR3 is TGCAGCGTTGAAGGTCTAGAGGGGGCGAACACCGGGGAGCTGTTTTTT.

CDR3: CASSLQGGESPLHF. DNA of the CDR3: TGCGCCAGCAGCTTACAGGGGGGCGAGTCACCCCTCCACTTT. The chain has TRBV5-1 and TRBJ1-6, with TRBD1 matching 8 bases. Per the germline V gene, CDR1 is SGHRS and CDR2 is YFSETQ. J gave up 10 bases and V 2 bases, and 5 bases lay outside the gene matches. CDR3 length: 14 amino acids.

The CDR3 nucleotides read TGTGCCAGCAGCCCCTGGACAGGGACCGGGTCGGGGACTGAAGCTTTCTTT. As protein: CASSPWTGTGSGTEAFF. This chain links TRBV9 with TRBJ1-1; TRBD1 matches at 8 bases. Germline CDR1 is SGDLS and CDR2 is YYNGEE. There are 17 residues in the CDR3. The ends lost 4 bases at V and 5 bases at J; junction bases unmatched: 16.

As to this clone: Other DNA variants within this sample encode the same CDR3. This rearrangement joins TRBV6-5 to TRBJ2-7, with 7 bases identical to TRBD1. J lost 2 bases, V lost 6 bases, and 10 bases had no gene match. This CDR3 contains 15 residues. Germline loops: CDR1 MNHEY, CDR2 SVGAGI. The CDR3 is CASSPGQLLTYEQYF. CDR3 sequence (DNA): TGTGCCAGCAGCCCGGGACAGCTCCTTACCTACGAGCAGTACTTC.

This rearrangement joins TRBV5-4 to TRBJ2-5; TRBD1 might be the D (5 bases). V lost 4 bases and J 1 base, leaving 20 bases between the germline ends. The CDR3 runs to 17 residues. Germline loops: CDR1 SGHNT, CDR2 YYREEE (reference sequence). The CDR3 protein is CASSLLQKGLSQETQYF. Here the CDR3 DNA reads TGTGCCAGCAGCCTATTACAAAAGGGGCTAAGCCAAGAGACCCAGTACTTC.

The chain carries TRBV19 and TRBJ2-7, with D perhaps assigned TRBD1 or TRBD2 (5 bases each). V was cut by 5 bases and J by 7 bases, with 21 bases left in between. Germline V gene sequence: CDR1 LNHDA, CDR2 SQIVND (reference sequence). The CDR3 is 15 residues long. The CDR3 nucleotides read TGTGCCAGTAGTGTAGGAGAGGGGATACGTTGGGAGCAGTACTTC. Translated, it gives CASSVGEGIRWEQYF.

V gene TRBV2 combines with J gene TRBJ2-2; D gene uncertain. The CDR3 runs to 11 residues. With 7 bases removed from V and 8 bases from J, the gap between germline ends came to 8 bases. Germline V lookup: CDR1 SNHLY, CDR2 FYNNEI. As DNA, the CDR3 is TGTGCCAGCACCTCTACAGGGGAGCTGTTTTTT. Encoded protein: CASTSTGELFF.

This clone came up once. Other DNA sequences in the sample encode the same CDR3. The chain employs TRBV6-6 and TRBJ2-7; TRBD1 matches 8 bases. Germline trimming cut 5 bases from V and 4 bases from J; bases unmatched to any gene: 10. CDR1 is MNHNY and CDR2 is SVGAGI in the germline V gene (reference sequence). CDR3 length: 15 residues. The CDR3 is CASSPLRQGNYEQYF. CDR3 nucleotide sequence: TGTGCCAGCAGTCCTCTACGACAGGGGAATTACGAGCAGTACTTC.

The CDR3 spells CASSIPRNYEQYF. The CDR3 nucleotides are TGTGCCAGCAGTATACCGAGGAACTACGAGCAGTACTTC. This sequence joins TRBV28 and TRBJ2-7; D call uncertain. This CDR3 has 13 amino acids. The germline V gene encodes CDR1 MDHEN and CDR2 SYDVKM. The germline V and J ends were trimmed by 5 bases and 3 bases, with 11 bases remaining between them.

This clone has only one observation. Mismatch with germline at one junction end may stem from a read error. V and J are TRBV9 and TRBJ2-7; no reliable D call. The CDR3 has 13 residues. Germline CDR1 and CDR2: SGDLS and YYNGEE. The CDR3 DNA reads TGCGCCAGCAGCCAAAACGAGAGGCACGAGCAGTACTTC. Protein: CASSQNERHEQYF.

Regarding this clone: Within the sample, other DNA sequences also encode this same CDR3. This chain's CDR3 is CASSLLAGGPGDTQYF. The CDR3 nucleotides read TGTGCCAGCAGCCTACTAGCGGGAGGGCCAGGAGATACGCAGTATTTT. The chain recombines TRBV7-9 with TRBJ2-3; TRBD2 matches 13 bases. This CDR3 spans 16 amino acids. Germline lookup yields CDR1 SEHNR and CDR2 FQNEAQ (reference sequence). J lost 5 bases, V lost 5 bases, and 7 bases had no gene match.

The chain employs TRBV7-9 and TRBJ2-7; D not certain. In germline, CDR1 is SEHNR, CDR2 FQNEAQ (reference sequence). The CDR3 runs 14 residues. V lost 5 bases to trimming and J lost 4 bases, with 15 bases between them. In nucleotides, the CDR3 is TGTGCCAGCAGCAACAGCGCCTTAGGGTACGAGCAGTACTTC. This gives the protein CASSNSALGYEQYF.

Details on this clone: Other DNA sequences in the same sample also yield this CDR3. The CDR3 DNA reads TGTGCCAGCAGCTTGGACTCGGGGGACGAGCAGTACTTC. Translating it yields CASSLDSGDEQYF. The chain employs TRBV5-6 and TRBJ2-7, with a tentative D call TRBD2 (6 bases). CDR1 SGHDT and CDR2 YYEEEE come from the germline V gene. CDR3 length equals 13 residues. V was trimmed by 0 bases and J by 5 bases, leaving 9 bases between them.

The chain recombines TRBV10-1 with TRBJ1-1; unclear D gene. Trimming stripped 9 bases from V and 5 bases from J, with 7 bases between. CDR1 is WNHNN and CDR2 is SYGVQD in the germline V gene (reference sequence). The CDR3 consists of 10 residues. CDR3 sequence: CARRRTEAFF. As DNA, the CDR3 is TGCGCCAGAAGACGGACTGAAGCTTTCTTT.

The chain has TRBV30 and TRBJ2-1; possibly TRBD2 for D (7 bases). Trimming shortened V by 5 bases and J by 15 bases, and 23 bases separated the two germline ends. The CDR3 consists of 13 residues. Germline V lookup: CDR1 GTSNPN, CDR2 SVGIG (reference sequence). This CDR3 is CAWVQWGGNTLFF. The DNA of the CDR3 is TGTGCCTGGGTTCAATGGGGGGGCAATACTCTGTTCTTC.

This chain connects TRBV15 to TRBJ2-7; the match to TRBD1 covers 11 bases. Per the germline V gene, CDR1 is LNHNV and CDR2 is YYDKDF (reference sequence). The CDR3 has 17 amino acids. With V trimmed by 0 bases and J by 0 bases, 4 bases remained unmatched. The CDR3, as DNA: TGTGCCACCAGCAGAGAGGTGGGGACAGGGGGCTCCTACGAGCAGTACTTC. It translates to CATSREVGTGGSYEQYF.

The rearrangement joins TRBV7-9 to TRBJ2-5; 9 bases align to TRBD2. The germline V gene has CDR1 SEHNR and CDR2 FQNEAQ (reference sequence). V lost 3 bases and J lost 5; bases outside the gene matches: 4. There are 14 residues in the CDR3. The CDR3: CASSLRLAGETQYF. The DNA of the CDR3 is TGTGCCAGCAGCTTGCGGCTAGCGGGGGAGACCCAGTACTTC.